The T cell receptor beta chain under discussion was sequenced for a study of blood T cells in healthy people across ages (dated by TCRdb to about 2015). Regarding the research as a whole: Template switching captured roughly one uniquely barcoded TCR beta cDNA molecule per two T cells in model experiments. Using the same blood draw, the study looked at two additional independent replicas of 1 million unique cDNA reads for two donors, one aged 18 to 29 and the other aged 80 or older. The donors were divided into four age groups: young (average around 16 years), middle-aged (over 35), aged (about 61) and long-lived (more than 75). The study measured age-related changes in TCR beta repertoire diversity using deep sequencing normalized with unique cDNA molecular identifiers. Donors of different ages were randomly distributed across sequencing lanes to avoid experimental bias. Study-wide conclusions, independent of this receptor: Because donor CMV infection status was unknown, age-related changes in expanded clonotypes were potentially confounded. Observed TCR beta diversity correlated strongly with the percentage of naive T cells measured by flow cytometry. Since profiling was done on bulk unsorted PBMCs, naive and antigen-experienced compartments could not be conclusively compared. Compared with the aged group, more naive CD4+ T cells, fewer expanded clones and increased TCR diversity were shown by the long-lived group, suggesting age selection. Observed TCR beta diversity per million T cells fell roughly linearly with age, and a significant reduction was already apparent by age roughly 40. Total diversity estimates from one million sequenced T cells were considered lower bounds and underestimates.

Libraries were constructed by 5' RACE. Instrument on record: Illumina HiSeq 2500. A second 7 to 11 cycle PCR used a sample-barcoded 5' primer and a J-beta primer mix. A unique molecular identifier was introduced onto each TCR beta cDNA molecule by a template-switch 5' adaptor carrying 12 random nucleotides. At least 2.5 million CDR3-containing paired-end reads were obtained from each sample. First-strand cDNA synthesis was performed from all RNA using the Mint cDNA synthesis kit, with priming by a TRBC-specific oligonucleotide. All cDNA was treated with uracil-DNA glycosylase and then went through a first 18-cycle PCR with the universal primers M1SS and BC2_uni_R. Regarding the original processing steps: For normalization, 1 million high-quality reads were randomly selected from each sample, with every read carrying a distinct molecular identifier. Reads with shared molecular identifiers were discarded instead of being binned into consensus sequences. MiTCR, with a Q25 quality threshold and the strictest error-elimination algorithm, was used for CDR3 identification, clonotype clustering and error correction. Lower-bound total TCR beta diversity was estimated with a nonparametric unseen species model using Euler transformation. TCRdb reanalyzed the raw reads on its own, using fastp at Q25 for trimming and MiXCR for clone calling, and kept in-frame beta chains. Each entry merges the rows of one CDR3 protein and shows their most common DNA and genes. For this entry, the V and J calls and clone size follow TCRdb and not the study's own pipeline. This sample is represented by about 730,000 distinct CDR3 sequences; roughly 44% of them were singletons. The ten largest make up 20% to 25% of the sample.

This clonotype was observed a handful of times. Its specific antigen is unknown. It has no much larger one-base neighbor in the sample; base qualities were not kept. Systemically healthy Caucasian individuals from Russia, some 40 in total and aged roughly 6 to 100 years, were included as donors. Ten milliliters of peripheral blood were drawn from each donor into EDTA-treated Vacutainer tubes. Ficoll-Paque density-gradient centrifugation was used to isolate PBMCs, with at least 6.5 million per sample. Total RNA was extracted from PBMCs with Trizol reagent, with at least 5.5 micrograms obtained per sample. The percentages of naive CD45RAhigh/CD27high T cells were determined by flow cytometry on a PBMC aliquot from every donor. Trimming takes 0 bases from V and 4 bases from J, and the germline ends sit 9 bases apart. The CDR3, from cysteine to phenylalanine, totals 14 residues. The kept DNA is CDR3 alone, 42 bases in frame from the first base. Reading the germline V gene gives CDR1 SGHRS and CDR2 YFSETQ.

The sequence links TRBV5-1 to TRBJ2-3, with the identity of the D gene unclear. The receptor was derived from an older woman in good health. The sequenced sample consisted of blood. The CDR3 reads as follows: CASSLEGNPDTQYF. In nucleotide form, the sequence is TGCGCCAGCAGCTTGGAGGGTAACCCAGATACGCAGTATTTT.